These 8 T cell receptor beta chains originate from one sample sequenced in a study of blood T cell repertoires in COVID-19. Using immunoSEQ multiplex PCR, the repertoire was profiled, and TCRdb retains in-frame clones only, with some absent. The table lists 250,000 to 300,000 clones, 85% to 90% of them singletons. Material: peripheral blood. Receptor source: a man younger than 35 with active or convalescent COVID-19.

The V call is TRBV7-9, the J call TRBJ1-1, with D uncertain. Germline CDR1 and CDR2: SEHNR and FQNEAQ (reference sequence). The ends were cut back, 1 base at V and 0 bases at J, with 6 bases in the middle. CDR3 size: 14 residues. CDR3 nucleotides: TGTGCCAGCAGCTTAGAACAGCTGAACACTGAAGCTTTCTTT. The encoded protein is CASSLEQLNTEAFF.

Here the CDR3 DNA reads TGCGCCAGCAGCGCACTTTTTCAGGGAACGAACACTGAAGCTTTCTTT. Translation gives CASSALFQGTNTEAFF. This chain links TRBV5-1 with TRBJ1-1; a weak D match, TRBD1 (5 bases). Germline V gene sequence: CDR1 SGHRS, CDR2 YFSETQ. The V end lost 4 bases, the J end lost 1 base, and 17 bases lay between the germline ends. The length of the CDR3 is 16 residues.

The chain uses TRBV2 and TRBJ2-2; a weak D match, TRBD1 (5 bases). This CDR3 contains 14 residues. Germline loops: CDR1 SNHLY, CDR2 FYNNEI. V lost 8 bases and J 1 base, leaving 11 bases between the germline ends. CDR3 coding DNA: TGTGCCAGCCGACAGCGACTGAACACCGGGGAGCTGTTTTTT. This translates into CASRQRLNTGELFF.

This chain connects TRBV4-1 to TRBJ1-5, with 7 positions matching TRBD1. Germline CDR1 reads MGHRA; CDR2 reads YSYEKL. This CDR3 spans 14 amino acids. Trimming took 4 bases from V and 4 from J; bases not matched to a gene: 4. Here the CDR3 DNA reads TGCGCCAGCAGCCCCATACAGGGGAATCAGCCCCAGCATTTT. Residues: CASSPIQGNQPQHF.

The CDR3 loop is CASSSSRTGSQHF. The CDR3, as DNA: TGTGCCAGCAGTTCCTCCCGGACGGGATCACAGCATTTT. The chain employs TRBV12-3 or TRBV12-4 and TRBJ1-5, with D unresolved. Trimming pared 4 bases from V and 13 bases from J, leaving 17 bases between. The CDR3 is 13 amino acids.

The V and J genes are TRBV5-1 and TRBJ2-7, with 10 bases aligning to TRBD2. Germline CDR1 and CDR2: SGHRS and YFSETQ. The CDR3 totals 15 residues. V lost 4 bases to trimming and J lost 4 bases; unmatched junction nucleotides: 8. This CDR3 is CASSTRSSGSYEQYF. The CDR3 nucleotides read TGCGCCAGCAGCACACGATCTAGCGGGAGTTACGAGCAGTACTTC.

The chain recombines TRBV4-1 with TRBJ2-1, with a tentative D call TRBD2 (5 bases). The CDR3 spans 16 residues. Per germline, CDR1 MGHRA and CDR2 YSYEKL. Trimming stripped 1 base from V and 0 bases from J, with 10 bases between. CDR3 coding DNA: TGCGCCAGCAGCCAAGGAAGCGGCCGCTCCTACAATGAGCAGTTCTTC. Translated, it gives CASSQGSGRSYNEQFF.

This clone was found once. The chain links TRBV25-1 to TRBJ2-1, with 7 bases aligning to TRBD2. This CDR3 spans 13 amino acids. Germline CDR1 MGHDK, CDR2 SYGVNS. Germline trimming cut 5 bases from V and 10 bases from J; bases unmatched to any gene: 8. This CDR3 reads CASSSRTRGEQFF. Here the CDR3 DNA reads TGTGCCAGCAGTTCCCGGACTAGGGGAGAGCAGTTCTTC.